These 13 T cell receptor beta chains were sequenced from one sample in a study of blood T cell repertoires in COVID-19. Clones were sequenced by immunoSEQ multiplex PCR, and TCRdb holds only the in-frame ones, with some missing. The table lists 40,000 to 55,000 clones, more than 70% of them singletons. Sequenced sample: peripheral blood. The receptors originated from a man aged 45-65 years with active COVID-19.

The rearrangement uses TRBV24-1 and TRBJ2-3, with unresolved D. V lost 4 bases and J lost 1, with 5 bases in between. The length of the CDR3 is 13 residues. Germline V lookup: CDR1 KGHDR, CDR2 SFDVKD. The CDR3 DNA reads as TGTGCCACCAGTGACCTAGGCACAGATACGCAGTATTTT. Protein: CATSDLGTDTQYF.

V usage is TRBV5-6 and J usage is TRBJ1-6, with 9 bases identical to TRBD1. J gave up 10 bases and V 4 bases, and 12 bases lay outside the gene matches. The CDR3 has 16 amino acids. Looked up from germline, CDR1 is SGHDT and CDR2 is YYEEEE. CDR3 region: CASSPTGGPPESPLHF. CDR3 coding DNA: TGTGCCAGCAGCCCTACAGGGGGCCCACCTGAATCACCCCTCCACTTT.

V usage is TRBV11-2 and J usage is TRBJ2-1; the match to TRBD2 covers 11 bases. Germline V gene sequence: CDR1 SGHAT, CDR2 FQNNGV. The trim removed 2 bases at V and 6 bases at J, leaving 9 bases unmatched. The CDR3 covers 17 residues. The CDR3: CASSLRQLAGGGNEQFF. In DNA, the CDR3 is TGTGCCAGCAGCTTACGGCAGCTAGCGGGAGGAGGCAATGAGCAGTTCTTC.

This chain connects TRBV14 to TRBJ1-6; possible D gene TRBD1, 5 bases. Trimming left V 8 bases short and J 10 bases short, with 15 bases between. Germline V gene sequence: CDR1 SGHDN, CDR2 FVKESK. The CDR3 totals 13 residues. The CDR3 DNA reads as TGTGCCAGCCCCGGGGGGAGATGGTCACCCCTCCACTTT. It yields the protein CASPGGRWSPLHF.

The chain uses TRBV4-1 and TRBJ2-1; TRBD2 matches at 10 bases. The V and J ends lost 1 base and 7 bases, in that order; junction bases with no gene match: 10. The CDR3 totals 17 residues. Germline V gene data show CDR1 as MGHRA and CDR2 as YSYEKL. CDR3 sequence reads: CASSQVLAGESGNEQFF. The CDR3 DNA sequence: TGCGCCAGCAGCCAAGTTCTAGCGGGAGAATCGGGAAATGAGCAGTTCTTC.

The chain has TRBV4-1 and TRBJ1-6, with 12 bases aligning to TRBD1. The trim removed 5 bases at V and 5 bases at J, leaving 10 bases unmatched. The germline gives CDR1 MGHRA, CDR2 YSYEKL. The CDR3 contains 18 residues. CDR3 residues: CASSSHVGQGADNSPLHF. The CDR3 nucleotides are TGCGCCAGCAGCTCCCACGTGGGACAGGGGGCGGATAATTCACCCCTCCACTTT.

The chain recombines TRBV28 with TRBJ2-3; TRBD2 matches 9 bases. Per the germline V gene, CDR1 is MDHEN and CDR2 is SYDVKM. Trimming at V came to 0 bases and at J to 0 bases, leaving 7 bases not matched to a gene. The CDR3 length is 18 residues. The CDR3 loop is CASSLWFSGSRSTDTQYF. DNA of the CDR3: TGTGCCAGCAGTTTATGGTTTAGCGGGAGCCGGAGCACAGATACGCAGTATTTT.

The chain recombines TRBV9 with TRBJ1-6; 7 bases map to TRBD1. V was pared by 0 bases and J by 6 bases, with 12 bases of the junction left unmatched. The CDR3 extends over 18 amino acids. Germline loops: CDR1 SGDLS, CDR2 YYNGEE. CDR3 in amino acids: CASSVGSGGGFSNSPLHF. CDR3 DNA sequence: TGTGCCAGCAGCGTAGGGTCGGGAGGGGGCTTCAGTAATTCACCCCTCCACTTT.

The chain recombines TRBV12-2 with TRBJ2-1; TRBD1, as called in the table, went unchecked against the DNA. TRBV12-2 is annotated as a pseudogene. The CDR3 loop spans 15 amino acids. CDR3 DNA sequence: TGTGCAAGTCGCTCTACCGGGACAGCGAACAATGAGCAGTTCTTC. Translation gives CASRSTGTANNEQFF.

The chain links TRBV6-1 to TRBJ2-1, with 7 bases identical to TRBD2. Trimming at V came to 1 base and at J to 8 bases, leaving 11 bases not matched to a gene. The CDR3 has 16 amino acids. Germline CDR1 MNHNS, CDR2 SASEGT. Written as DNA, the CDR3 is TGTGCCAGCAGTGAAGTATCCCCCAGGGCGGGGGATGAGCAGTTCTTC. This encodes CASSEVSPRAGDEQFF.

CDR3 nucleotides: TGTGCCACCAGTGATCTGGACAGGGGGGGGGATGAGCAGTTCTTC. Residues: CATSDLDRGGDEQFF. The gene calls are TRBV24-1 and TRBJ2-1, with TRBD1 matching over 10 bases. V gave up 3 bases and J gave up 8 bases; unmatched junction bases: 6. CDR1 KGHDR and CDR2 SFDVKD come from the germline V gene. CDR3 size: 15 residues.

The chain is built from TRBV29-1 and TRBJ2-2, with a tentative D call TRBD1 (7 bases). Between the trimmed V and J ends, which lost 4 bases and 3 bases, there was a span of 9 bases. Germline CDR1 and CDR2: SQVTM and ANQGSEA. CDR3 size: 13 residues. The CDR3 bases are TGCAGCGTTGTCAGGGGGGACACCGGGGAGCTGTTTTTT. Translated: CSVVRGDTGELFF.

This chain uses TRBV5-7 with TRBJ2-7, with 12 bases identical to TRBD2. TRBV5-7 is sorted into the ORF group, with uncertain function. The J segment lost 6 bases and the V segment lost 0 bases, leaving 13 bases of the junction unmatched. The CDR3 consists of 18 residues. The CDR3 nucleotides are TGTGCCAGCAGCTTGGCCGAGGCTAGCGGGAGGGCCGGACGCGAGCAGTACTTC. Amino acids: CASSLAEASGRAGREQYF.